Each of the 21 T cell receptor beta chains below was sequenced from the same sample in a study of lymphopenia after photon versus proton radiotherapy. The data were produced by immunoSEQ multiplex PCR, yet TCRdb's version contains in-frame clones alone and is incomplete. Counted here are 83,000 or so clones, around 88% occurring once; the ten biggest clones make up under 1.5%. The specimen was peripheral blood, collected from a patient treated with proton-based radiotherapy. The origin of the receptors is a man in his sixties with pancreatic cancer.

This clone was seen more than once but under ten times. The CDR3 spells CASSGTSQETQYF. The CDR3 DNA reads as TGTGCCAGCAGCGGGACTAGCCAAGAGACCCAGTACTTC. This chain links TRBV2 with TRBJ2-5; 8 nucleotides align to TRBD2. The junction had 1 base not matched to a gene; V was cut back by 6 bases and J by 1 base. Germline V gene data show CDR1 as SNHLY and CDR2 as FYNNEI. This CDR3 region has 13 residues.

This rearrangement joins TRBV5-1 to TRBJ1-4, with D maybe TRBD1 (6 bases). V gave up 7 bases and J gave up 5 bases, with 18 bases separating them. Per germline, CDR1 SGHRS and CDR2 YFSETQ. This CDR3 contains 15 residues. This CDR3 reads CASANLGGGNEKLFF. The CDR3 DNA is TGCGCCAGCGCTAACTTAGGGGGAGGCAATGAAAAACTGTTTTTT.

This clone was observed a handful of times. V is TRBV14 and J is TRBJ2-7; D not certain. The germline V and J ends were trimmed by 3 bases and 2 bases, with 5 bases remaining between them. Germline lookup yields CDR1 SGHDN and CDR2 FVKESK. The CDR3 totals 12 residues. The CDR3 region is CASSHGTYEQYF. In nucleotides, the CDR3 is TGTGCCAGCAGCCACGGTACCTACGAGCAGTACTTC.

The rearrangement uses TRBV29-1 and TRBJ2-7, with a possible D match to TRBD1 (5 bases). The germline V and J ends were trimmed by 6 bases and 2 bases, with 11 bases remaining between them. CDR1 and CDR2 (germline): SQVTM, ANQGSEA. This CDR3 spans 12 amino acids. As DNA, the CDR3 is TGCAGCGTCGCGACAGCTACCTACGAGCAGTACTTC. Translating gives CSVATATYEQYF.

CDR3 loop: CASRGPGTRSGANVLTF. The CDR3 bases are TGTGCCAGCAGGGGGCCAGGGACCCGCTCTGGGGCCAACGTCCTGACTTTC. The V call is TRBV7-8, the J call TRBJ2-6; D is tentatively TRBD1 or TRBD2 (5 bases each). The germline V gene encodes CDR1 SGHVS and CDR2 FQNEAQ. The V end lost 6 bases, the J end lost 0 bases, and 15 bases lay between the germline ends. This CDR3 is built from 17 residues.

The CDR3 region has the DNA TGTGCCAGCAGCCCGCAGGGGTTTGCCTACAATGAGCAGTTCTTC. Translating gives CASSPQGFAYNEQFF. The chain carries TRBV7-9 and TRBJ2-1; TRBD1 is a possible D gene (6 bases). The CDR3 is 15 residues long. V lost 5 bases to trimming and J lost 2 bases, with 13 bases between them. In germline, CDR1 is SEHNR, CDR2 FQNEAQ (reference sequence).

The J gene is TRBJ2-2, the V gene TRBV5-5; TRBD1 is a possible D gene (5 bases). Germline CDR1 and CDR2: SGHKS and YYEKEE (reference sequence). Trimming took 3 bases from V and 2 from J, leaving 8 bases between them. This CDR3 is 14 amino acids long. CDR3 DNA sequence: TGTGCCAGCAGCTCGACAGATAACACCGGGGAGCTGTTTTTT. It is translated as CASSSTDNTGELFF.

The chain recombines TRBV30 with TRBJ2-1, with D unclear. This CDR3 contains 10 residues. The V end lost 4 bases, the J end lost 9 bases, and 7 bases lay between the germline ends. Germline V CDR1 and CDR2: GTSNPN, SVGIG (reference sequence). As DNA, the CDR3 is TGTGCCTGGACCGAGCGTGAGCAGTTCTTC. Protein: CAWTEREQFF.

This chain uses TRBV7-2 with TRBJ2-5; 8 nucleotides agree with TRBD2. After removal of 5 bases from V and 4 bases from J, the junction contained 3 bases not matched to a gene. The CDR3 totals 13 residues. Germline V gene sequence: CDR1 SGHTA, CDR2 FQGNSA. The CDR3 nucleotides read TGTGCCAGCAGCGGGCTAGCGGGAGAGACCCAGTACTTC. This codes for CASSGLAGETQYF.

This clone was detected only a few times. This chain uses TRBV6-5 with TRBJ1-2, with D perhaps TRBD1 (5 bases). Germline CDR1 reads MNHEY; CDR2 reads SVGAGI. This CDR3 spans 13 amino acids. Trimming cost V 0 bases and J 7 bases, with 9 bases left between them. The DNA for the CDR3 is TGTGCCAGCAGTTACTCGGGTAGGGGTGGCTACACCTTC. Amino acid sequence: CASSYSGRGGYTF.

The chain has TRBV25-1 and TRBJ2-1; 10 bases fit TRBD2. Trimming at V came to 8 bases and at J to 3 bases, leaving 4 bases not matched to a gene. This CDR3 has 14 amino acids. The germline V gene has CDR1 MGHDK and CDR2 SYGVNS. CDR3: CASGTSGDYNEQFF. The DNA for the CDR3 is TGTGCCAGCGGAACTAGCGGGGACTACAATGAGCAGTTCTTC. Together with reference TRBV25-1 and TRBJ2-1, the CDR3 gives the full variable domain: EADIYQTPRYLVIGTGKKITLECSQTMGHDKMYWYQQDPGMELHLIHYSYGVNSTEKGDLSSESTVSRIRTEHFPLTLESARPSHTSQYLCASGTSGDYNEQFFGPGTRLTVL.

The chain uses TRBV7-2 and TRBJ1-2; 8 nucleotides align to TRBD1. Trimming removed 6 bases from V and 4 bases from J; junction bases left unmatched: 7. The V gene's germline CDR1 is SGHTA and CDR2 FQGNSA. The CDR3 is made up of 14 amino acids. The CDR3 DNA follows: TGTGCCAGCAGGCTTCGACAGGGGACCTATGGCTACACCTTC. It yields the protein CASRLRQGTYGYTF.

The chain is built from TRBV18 and TRBJ1-1; tentative D call: TRBD1 (5 bases). The CDR3 contains 13 residues. The ends were cut back, 5 bases at V and 0 bases at J, with 7 bases in the middle. Germline loops: CDR1 KGHSH, CDR2 LQKENI. The CDR3 sequence is CASSGDLNTEAFF. DNA of the CDR3: TGTGCCAGCTCAGGGGACCTGAACACTGAAGCTTTCTTT. Using reference TRBV18 and TRBJ1-1 for the parts outside the CDR3, the full variable domain is NAGVMQNPRHLVRRRGQEARLRCSPMKGHSHVYWYRQLPEEGLKFMVYLQKENIIDESGMPKERFSAEFPKEGPSILRIQQVVRGDSAAYFCASSGDLNTEAFFGQGTRLTVV.

This rearrangement joins TRBV6-5 to TRBJ2-3; the D is unclear. The V and J ends lost 2 bases and 10 bases respectively, with 7 bases between them. The CDR3 totals 11 residues. Germline V gene sequence: CDR1 MNHEY, CDR2 SVGAGI. CDR3 coding DNA: TGTGCCAGCAGTTACGGGGTAGCGCAGTATTTT. Protein sequence: CASSYGVAQYF.

The V and J genes are TRBV2 and TRBJ2-7, with 7 bases lining up with TRBD1. Germline CDR1 reads SNHLY; CDR2 reads FYNNEI. The V and J ends lost 8 bases and 0 bases, in that order; junction bases with no gene match: 1. The CDR3 extends over 12 amino acids. The CDR3 bases are TGTGCCAGCGGGACAGCCTCCTACGAGCAGTACTTC. Translation gives CASGTASYEQYF.

In regard to this clone: This same CDR3 is encoded by further DNA sequences in the sample. The chain employs TRBV19 and TRBJ2-6; D is unclear. This CDR3 has 12 residues. Germline V CDR1 and CDR2: LNHDA, SQIVND (reference sequence). Trimming took 5 bases from V and 7 from J, leaving 6 bases between them. The DNA of the CDR3 is TGTGCCAGTAGTCCGAGAGCCAACGTCCTGACTTTC. Protein: CASSPRANVLTF.

This clone was detected only a few times. The genes are TRBV30 and TRBJ2-1; D is unclear. Germline CDR1 GTSNPN, CDR2 SVGIG (reference sequence). V lost 0 bases and J lost 5, with 8 bases in between. This CDR3 contains 13 residues. CDR3 sequence: CAWSVLHNNEQFF. In DNA form, the CDR3 reads TGTGCCTGGAGTGTACTCCACAACAATGAGCAGTTCTTC.

This chain joins TRBV5-1 and TRBJ1-2; unclear D gene. Trimming pared 4 bases from V and 6 bases from J, leaving 16 bases between. The CDR3 is 14 amino acids. The V gene's germline CDR1 is SGHRS and CDR2 YFSETQ. CDR3 protein: CASSTGWAENGYTF. The CDR3 DNA is TGCGCCAGCAGCACTGGTTGGGCAGAGAATGGCTACACCTTC.

The chain has TRBV28 and TRBJ2-7; 10 bases match TRBD2. This CDR3 region has 14 residues. The germline V gene has CDR1 MDHEN and CDR2 SYDVKM. V lost 6 bases and J lost 3; bases outside the gene matches: 5. CDR3 sequence (DNA): TGTGCCAGCAGGCGACTAGCGGGTGGCTACGAGCAGTACTTC. Residues: CASRRLAGGYEQYF. Looking up the rest from reference TRBV28 and TRBJ2-7 gives the full variable domain: DVKVTQSSRYLVKRTGEKVFLECVQDMDHENMFWYRQDPGLGLRLIYFSYDVKMKEKGDIPEGYSVSREKKERFSLILESASTNQTSMYLCASRRLAGGYEQYFGPGTRLTVT.

This clone was picked up one time. The chain links TRBV19 to TRBJ2-7, with D possibly called TRBD1 or TRBD2 (5 bases each). This CDR3 comprises 16 residues. Trimming took off 1 base at V and 4 bases at J, with 17 bases between the two ends. The germline V gene encodes CDR1 LNHDA and CDR2 SQIVND (reference sequence). The DNA of the CDR3 is TGTGCCAGTAGTATAGGTGAGGGGCGTCCCAATTACGAGCAGTACTTC. It yields the protein CASSIGEGRPNYEQYF.

The J gene is TRBJ2-1, the V gene TRBV7-8; D call uncertain. The CDR3 runs 14 residues. Germline V CDR1 and CDR2: SGHVS, FQNEAQ. V lost 3 bases and J 6 bases, leaving 12 bases between the germline ends. DNA of the CDR3: TGTGCCAGCAGCTTCGTGGGTCGTCTCAATGAGCAGTTCTTC. It yields the protein CASSFVGRLNEQFF.